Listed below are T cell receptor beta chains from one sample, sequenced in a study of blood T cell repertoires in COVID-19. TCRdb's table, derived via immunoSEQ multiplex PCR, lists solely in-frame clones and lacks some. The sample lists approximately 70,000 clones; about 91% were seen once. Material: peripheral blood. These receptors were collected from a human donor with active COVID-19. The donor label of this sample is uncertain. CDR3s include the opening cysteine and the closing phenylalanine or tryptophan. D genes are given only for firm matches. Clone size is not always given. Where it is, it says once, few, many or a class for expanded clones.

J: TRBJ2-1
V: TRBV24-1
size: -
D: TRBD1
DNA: TGTGCCACCAGTGACCGGGGACAGGGCCTCTTCTATGAGCAGTTCTTC
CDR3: CATSDRGQGLFYEQFF

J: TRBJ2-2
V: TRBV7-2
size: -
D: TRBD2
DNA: TGTGCCAGCAGCTTAACTCCGGGACTAGCGATGAACACCGGGGAGCTGTTTTTT
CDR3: CASSLTPGLAMNTGELFF

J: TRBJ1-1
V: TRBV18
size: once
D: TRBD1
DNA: TGTGCCAGCTCTCACAGGGGTCATGGGGCCAACACTGAAGCTTTCTTT
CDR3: CASSHRGHGANTEAFF

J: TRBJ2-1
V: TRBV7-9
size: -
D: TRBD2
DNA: TGTGCCAGCAGCCGTTTGGGCGGGAGAACCTACAATGAGCAGTTCTTC
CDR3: CASSRLGGRTYNEQFF

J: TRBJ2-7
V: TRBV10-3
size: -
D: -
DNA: TGTGCCATCAGTGCCGTGCAGAACTACGAGCAGTACTTC
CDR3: CAISAVQNYEQYF

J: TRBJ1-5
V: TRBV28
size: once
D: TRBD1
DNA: TGTGCCAGCCAAAGGGGACAGGGAGGTAGCAATCAGCCCCAGCATTTT
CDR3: CASQRGQGGSNQPQHF

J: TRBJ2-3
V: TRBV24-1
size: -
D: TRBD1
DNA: TGTGCCACCAGTGATCTCCCGGGACAGACCACAGATACGCAGTATTTT
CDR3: CATSDLPGQTTDTQYF

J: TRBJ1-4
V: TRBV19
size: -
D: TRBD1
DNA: TGTGCCACAGCCGCGGACAGGTCAACTAATGAAAAACTGTTTTTT
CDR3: CATAADRSTNEKLFF

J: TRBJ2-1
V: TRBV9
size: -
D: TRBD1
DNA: TGTGCCAGCAGCGTAGAGGGGACAGGGGAACGAGAGCAGTTCTTC
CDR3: CASSVEGTGEREQFF

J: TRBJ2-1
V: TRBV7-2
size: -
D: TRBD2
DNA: TGTGCCAGCAGTCTGACTAGCGGGACCTACAATGAGCAGTTCTTC
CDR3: CASSLTSGTYNEQFF

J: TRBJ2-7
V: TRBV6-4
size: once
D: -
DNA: TGTGCCAGCAGTTATGGGAGGCGGGACTACGAGCAGTACTTC
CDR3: CASSYGRRDYEQYF

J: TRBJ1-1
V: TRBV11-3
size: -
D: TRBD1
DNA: TGTGCCAGCAGCTTGGGGGACAGGAAAAACACTGAAGCTTTCTTT
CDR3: CASSLGDRKNTEAFF

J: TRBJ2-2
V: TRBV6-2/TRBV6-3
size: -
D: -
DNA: TGTGCCAGCAGTTACTCGAGGGTATCCCAGGGGGAGCTGTTTTTT
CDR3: CASSYSRVSQGELFF

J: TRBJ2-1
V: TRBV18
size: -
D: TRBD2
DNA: TGTGCCAGCTCACCCGTAGCGGGAGGGCCCTACAATGAGCAGTTCTTC
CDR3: CASSPVAGGPYNEQFF

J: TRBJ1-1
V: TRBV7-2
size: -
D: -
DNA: TGTGCCAGCAGCTTAGTCCAGGGAACTGAAGCTTTCTTT
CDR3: CASSLVQGTEAFF

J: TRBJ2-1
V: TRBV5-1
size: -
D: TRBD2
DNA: TGCGCCAGCAGCTTGGAGGTAGCGGGAGCCCTATACAATGAGCAGTTCTTC
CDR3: CASSLEVAGALYNEQFF

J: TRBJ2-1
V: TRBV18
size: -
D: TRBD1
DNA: TGTGCCAGCTCACCACCGTCACAGGGGAACGATGAGCAGTTCTTC
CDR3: CASSPPSQGNDEQFF

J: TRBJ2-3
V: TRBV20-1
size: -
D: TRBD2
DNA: TGCAGTGCTAGTCTCGGGGGGGGAGGCACAGATACGCAGTATTTT
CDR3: CSASLGGGGTDTQYF

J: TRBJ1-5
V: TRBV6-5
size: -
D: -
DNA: TGTGCCAGCAGGAAGGACAGTTATCAGCCCCAGCATTTT
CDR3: CASRKDSYQPQHF

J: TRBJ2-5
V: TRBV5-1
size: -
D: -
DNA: TGCGCCAGCAGCTGGACAGCCACGGGGGAGACCCAGTACTTC
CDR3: CASSWTATGETQYF

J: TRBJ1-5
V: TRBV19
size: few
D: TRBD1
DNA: TGTGCCAGTAGCGGTGGCCGGACAGGCTCTGAGGGCCAGCCCCAGCATTTT
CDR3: CASSGGRTGSEGQPQHF

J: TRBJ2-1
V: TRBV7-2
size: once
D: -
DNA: TGTGCCAGCAGCTTAAACTCAGGCCTATTGAATAAGCAGTTCTTC
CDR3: CASSLNSGLLNKQFF

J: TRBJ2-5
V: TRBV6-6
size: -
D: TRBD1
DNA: TGTGCCAGCAGTCCGATACTCCGGACAGGGGGCGGGGAGACCCAGTACTTC
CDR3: CASSPILRTGGGETQYF

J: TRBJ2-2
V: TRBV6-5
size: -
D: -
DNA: TGTGCCAGCAGTTCTCGGAACCTCGGGGGAACCGGGGAGCTGTTTTTT
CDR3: CASSSRNLGGTGELFF